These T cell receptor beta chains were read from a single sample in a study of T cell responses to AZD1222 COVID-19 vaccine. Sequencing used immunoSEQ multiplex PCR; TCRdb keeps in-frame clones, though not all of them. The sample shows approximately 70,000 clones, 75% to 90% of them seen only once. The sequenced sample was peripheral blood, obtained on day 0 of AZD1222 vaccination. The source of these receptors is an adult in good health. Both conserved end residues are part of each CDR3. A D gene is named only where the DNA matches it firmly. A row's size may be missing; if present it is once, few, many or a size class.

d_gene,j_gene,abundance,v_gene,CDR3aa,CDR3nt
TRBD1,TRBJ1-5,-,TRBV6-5,CATQTGWAGNQPQHF,TGTGCCACCCAGACAGGGTGGGCAGGCAATCAGCCCCAGCATTTT
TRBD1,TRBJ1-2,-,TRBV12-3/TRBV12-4,CASTGQGAGYTF,TGTGCCAGCACCGGACAGGGGGCGGGCTACACCTTC
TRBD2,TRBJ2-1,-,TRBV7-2,CASSLVLAGGPGEQFF,TGTGCCAGCAGCTTAGTCTTAGCGGGAGGGCCAGGTGAGCAGTTCTTC
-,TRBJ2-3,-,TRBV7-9,CASKSQNTDTQYF,TGTGCCAGCAAGTCGCAGAACACAGATACGCAGTATTTT
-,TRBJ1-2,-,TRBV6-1,CASSERAGGYGYTF,TGTGCCAGCAGTGAACGGGCGGGGGGCTATGGCTACACCTTC
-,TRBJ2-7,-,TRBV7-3,CASSLGPSYEQYF,TGTGCCAGCAGCCTGGGACCTTCCTACGAGCAGTACTTC
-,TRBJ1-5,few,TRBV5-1,CASSLFPGVGPQHF,TGCGCCAGCAGCTTGTTTCCGGGGGTTGGGCCCCAGCATTTT
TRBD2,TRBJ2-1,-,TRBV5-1,CASSLGRTSLNEQFF,TGCGCCAGCAGCTTGGGTCGGACTAGCCTTAATGAGCAGTTCTTC
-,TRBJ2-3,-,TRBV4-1,CASSQTGVLDTQYF,TGCGCCAGCAGCCAAACGGGGGTCCTAGATACGCAGTATTTT
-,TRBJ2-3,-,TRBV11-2,CASSSAGTDTQYF,TGTGCCAGCAGCTCGGCCGGCACAGATACGCAGTATTTT
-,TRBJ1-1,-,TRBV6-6,CASSFQEGTEAFF,TGTGCCAGCAGTTTTCAGGAGGGCACTGAAGCTTTCTTT
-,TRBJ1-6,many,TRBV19,CASSILLGLSPDSPLHF,TGTGCCAGTAGTATCTTGTTGGGCCTGTCGCCGGATTCACCCCTCCACTTT
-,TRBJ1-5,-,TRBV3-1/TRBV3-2,CASSQEADQPQHF,TGTGCCAGCAGCCAAGAGGCGGACCAGCCCCAGCATTTT
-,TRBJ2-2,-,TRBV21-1,CASSTSGTLVGGELFF,TGTGCCAGCAGCACATCCGGGACTCTGGTCGGCGGGGAGCTGTTTTTT
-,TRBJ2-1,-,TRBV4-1,CASSQPFPRRSYNEQFF,TGCGCCAGCAGCCAACCTTTTCCTAGACGCTCCTACAATGAGCAGTTCTTC
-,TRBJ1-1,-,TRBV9,CASSPLTNTEAFF,TGTGCCAGCAGCCCCCTGACGAACACTGAAGCTTTCTTT
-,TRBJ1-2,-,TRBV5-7,CASSLRYRCANYGYTF,TGTGCCAGCAGCCTCCGGTACAGGTGTGCTAACTATGGCTACACCTTC
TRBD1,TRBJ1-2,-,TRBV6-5,CASKRTGRDGYTF,TGTGCCAGCAAGAGGACAGGAAGAGACGGCTACACCTTC
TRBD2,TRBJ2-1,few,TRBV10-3,CAISDPASGNEQFF,TGTGCCATCAGTGACCCCGCTAGCGGCAATGAGCAGTTCTTC
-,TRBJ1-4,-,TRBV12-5,CASGLVTLMGGVRDEKLFF,TGTGCTAGTGGTTTGGTAACGTTGATGGGGGGGGTAAGGGATGAAAAACTGTTTTTT
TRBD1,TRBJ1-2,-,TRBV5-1,CASSLRTGEFYGYTF,TGCGCCAGCAGCTTGCGAACAGGGGAGTTCTATGGCTACACCTTC
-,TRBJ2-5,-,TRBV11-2,CASSPTDGAQTQYF,TGTGCCAGCAGCCCAACCGACGGGGCCCAGACCCAGTACTTC
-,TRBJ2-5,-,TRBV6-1,CASSDGRPLETQYF,TGTGCCAGCAGTGATGGACGGCCCCTTGAGACCCAGTACTTC
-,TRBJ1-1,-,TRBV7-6,CASSLAGANSEAFF,TGTGCCAGCAGCTTGGCAGGGGCGAACAGTGAAGCTTTCTTT
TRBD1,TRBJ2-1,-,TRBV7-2,CASSWTGTDEQFF,TGTGCCAGCAGCTGGACAGGGACCGATGAGCAGTTCTTC
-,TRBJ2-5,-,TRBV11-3,CASSLGPSETQYF,TGTGCCAGCAGCTTAGGCCCTTCAGAGACCCAGTACTTC
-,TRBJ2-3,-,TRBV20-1,CSANQEDTQYF,TGCAGTGCTAACCAGGAAGATACGCAGTATTTT
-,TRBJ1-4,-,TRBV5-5,CASSLGSGREKLFF,TGTGCCAGCAGCTTGGGATCAGGACGTGAAAAACTGTTTTTT
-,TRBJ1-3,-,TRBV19,CASISPGVSGNTIYF,TGTGCCAGTATCAGTCCAGGCGTCTCTGGAAACACCATATATTTT
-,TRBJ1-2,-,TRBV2,CASSPLPAGYTF,TGTGCCAGCAGTCCCCTACCGGCTGGCTACACCTTC
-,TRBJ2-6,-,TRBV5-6,CASSLLPGIGGANVLTF,TGTGCCAGCAGCTTACTTCCGGGAATTGGTGGGGCCAACGTCCTGACTTTC
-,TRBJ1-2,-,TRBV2,CASSEEGFDGYTF,TGTGCCAGCAGTGAGGAAGGGTTCGATGGCTACACCTTC
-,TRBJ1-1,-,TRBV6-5,CASSYGQGTSEAFF,TGTGCCAGCAGTTACGGGCAGGGAACATCTGAAGCTTTCTTT
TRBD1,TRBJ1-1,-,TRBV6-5,CASSLTNDRATEAFF,TGTGCCAGCAGCCTGACGAATGACAGGGCCACTGAAGCTTTCTTT
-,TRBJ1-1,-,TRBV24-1,CATSETELNTEAFF,TGTGCCACCAGTGAAACGGAGTTGAACACTGAAGCTTTCTTT
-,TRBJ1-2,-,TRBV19,CASSAGGRYGYTF,TGTGCCAGTAGCGCGGGGGGACGGTATGGCTACACCTTC
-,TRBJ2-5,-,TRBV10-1,CASSESGRGWETQYF,TGCGCCAGCAGTGAGTCGGGCAGGGGATGGGAGACCCAGTACTTC
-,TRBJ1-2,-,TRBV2,CASSESGFGYTF,TGTGCCAGCAGTGAGTCAGGGTTTGGCTACACCTTC
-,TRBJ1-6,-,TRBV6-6,CASRRTGRTGNSPLHF,TGTGCCAGCAGACGCACAGGACGCACGGGGAATTCACCCCTCCACTTT
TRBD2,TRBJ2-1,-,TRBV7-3,CASSFRRGSNEQFF,TGTGCCAGCAGCTTTAGGCGGGGGTCTAATGAGCAGTTCTTC
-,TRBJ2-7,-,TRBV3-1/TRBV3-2,CASSQQGSYEQYF,TGTGCCAGCAGCCAACAAGGCTCCTACGAGCAGTACTTC
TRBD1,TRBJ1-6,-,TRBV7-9,CASSPTGTANSPLHF,TGTGCCAGCAGCCCGACCGGGACAGCTAATTCACCCCTCCACTTT
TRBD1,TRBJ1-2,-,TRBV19,CASRTTGGRIRGYTF,TGTGCCAGTAGGACGACAGGGGGACGGATACGGGGCTACACCTTC
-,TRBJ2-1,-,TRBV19,CASSPHETRSSYNEQFF,TGTGCCAGTAGTCCCCACGAGACGCGGAGCTCCTACAATGAGCAGTTCTTC
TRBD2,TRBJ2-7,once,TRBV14,CASSQERIAGASEQYF,TGTGCCAGCAGCCAAGAACGGATAGCGGGAGCCTCCGAGCAGTACTTC
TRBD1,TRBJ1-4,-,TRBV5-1,CASISGTGNEKLFF,TGCGCCAGCATATCCGGGACAGGGAATGAAAAACTGTTTTTT
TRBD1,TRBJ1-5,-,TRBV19,CASSGRKQGATGNQPQHF,TGTGCCAGTAGCGGACGGAAACAGGGGGCTACGGGCAATCAGCCCCAGCATTTT
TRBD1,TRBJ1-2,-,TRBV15,CATSRDLPGQAFNYGYTF,TGTGCCACCAGCAGAGATTTACCTGGACAGGCATTTAACTATGGCTACACCTTC
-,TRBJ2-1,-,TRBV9,CASSPQGGYNEQFF,TGTGCCAGCAGCCCCCAGGGGGGCTACAATGAGCAGTTCTTC
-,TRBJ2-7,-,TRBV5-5,CASSLSYPPQYEQYF,TGTGCCAGCAGCTTGAGTTATCCACCTCAATACGAGCAGTACTTC
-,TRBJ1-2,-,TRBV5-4,CASSLASFGYTF,TGTGCCAGCAGCTTGGCTTCGTTTGGCTACACCTTC
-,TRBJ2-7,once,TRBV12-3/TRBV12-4,CASSLVSSHEQYF,TGTGCCAGCAGTTTAGTAAGCTCCCACGAGCAGTACTTC
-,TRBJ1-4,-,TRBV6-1,CASSEPPLNEKLFF,TGTGCCAGCAGTGAGCCCCCCCTTAATGAAAAACTGTTTTTT
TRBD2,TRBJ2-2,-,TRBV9,CASSVGAGGPGGELFF,TGTGCCAGCAGCGTAGGAGCGGGAGGGCCCGGCGGGGAGCTGTTTTTT
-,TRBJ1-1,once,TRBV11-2,CASSFNTGYTEAFF,TGTGCCAGCAGCTTCAATACAGGGTACACTGAAGCTTTCTTT
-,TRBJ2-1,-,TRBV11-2,CASSAPGPYNEQFF,TGTGCCAGCAGCGCGCCGGGACCATACAATGAGCAGTTCTTC
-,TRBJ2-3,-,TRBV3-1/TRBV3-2,CASSPLSPSTDTQYF,TGTGCCAGCAGCCCACTTAGCCCTAGCACAGATACGCAGTATTTT
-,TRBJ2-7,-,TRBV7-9,CASSGNEQYF,TGTGCCAGCAGCGGCAACGAGCAGTACTTC
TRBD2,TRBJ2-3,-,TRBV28,CASSLTSGGADTQYF,TGTGCCAGCAGTTTAACTAGCGGGGGGGCTGATACGCAGTATTTT